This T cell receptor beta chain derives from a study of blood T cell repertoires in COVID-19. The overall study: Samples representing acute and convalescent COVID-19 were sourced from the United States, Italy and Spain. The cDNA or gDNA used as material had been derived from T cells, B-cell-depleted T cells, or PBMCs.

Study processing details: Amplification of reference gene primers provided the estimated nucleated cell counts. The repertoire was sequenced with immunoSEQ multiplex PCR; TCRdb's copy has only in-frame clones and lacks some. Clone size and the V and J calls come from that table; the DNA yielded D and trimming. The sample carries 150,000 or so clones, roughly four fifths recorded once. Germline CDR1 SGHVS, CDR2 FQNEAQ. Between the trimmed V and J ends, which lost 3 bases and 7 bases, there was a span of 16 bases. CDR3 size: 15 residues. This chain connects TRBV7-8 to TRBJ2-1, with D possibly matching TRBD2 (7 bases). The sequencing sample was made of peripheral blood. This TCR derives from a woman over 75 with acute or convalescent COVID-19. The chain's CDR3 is CASSLGAGVVNEQFF. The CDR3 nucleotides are TGTGCCAGCAGCTTGGGGGCGGGAGTGGTTAATGAGCAGTTCTTC.